This T cell receptor (beta chain) is from a study of T cells in Graves' hyperthyroidism and ophthalmopathy (dated by TCRdb to between 2017 and 2020). For the study in its entirety: Peripheral blood was sampled at the time of initial diagnosis, prior to any treatment. TCR V-J signatures able to tell the groups apart were searched for in a discovery cohort of 90 to 100 patients, of whom fewer than 45 had Graves' ophthalmopathy and around 57 had stable Graves' hyperthyroidism. Whether ophthalmopathy could be predicted prospectively was tested in an independent validation cohort made up of 18 to 20 hyperthyroidism patients plus 17 patients who later progressed to ophthalmopathy. The 85 to 100 discovery patients were randomly split 7:3 into training and test sets. In over five Graves' hyperthyroidism patients, the study also compared T-cell repertoires from thyroid tissue with T-cell repertoires from blood. Once sampling was done, hyperthyroidism patients were given methimazole at a starting dose of 30 mg daily, whereas ophthalmopathy patients were given high-dose intravenous methylprednisolone. The paper reports TCR Vbeta CDR3 sequencing of roughly 140 peripheral blood samples: around 45 ophthalmopathy, over 70 hyperthyroidism and about 17 progressor patients.

TCR beta CDR3 regions were amplified from RNA transcripts. The first round of RT-PCR for the TCR CDR3 was performed with the HTBI primer set and the Qiagen OneStep RT-PCR kit. The libraries were constructed in a second round of multiplex PCR and then size-selected and purified. Libraries were sequenced paired-end with 100 bp reads on an Illumina HiSeq2000. As for the authors' bioinformatics: SOAPnuke was used to process the raw data, removing reads that contained adapters or uncalled bases, had a mean Phred below 15, or lacked an exact match to the constant primer or identifier. High-quality paired reads were merged with COPE v1.2.5, and unique nucleotide sequences were defined as clonotypes. MiTCR v1.1 was used to align the clonotypes against IMGT TRBV, TRBD and TRBJ reference segments. Analysis was restricted to V-J combinations with a frequency above 0.0001, which covered roughly 99% of repertoires. A TCS score was defined as the ratio between F50 (clonal expansion) and ExV (chaos), using BLOSUM62-based TCRdist between CDR3 peptides within each V-J. Welch's t-statistics and random forest reduced around 520 V-J features to 10 to 15, which were used in a naive Bayes classifier (R e1071). TCRdb reanalyzed the raw reads on its own, using fastp at Q25 for trimming and MiXCR for clone calling, and kept in-frame beta chains. Under each unique CDR3 protein, matching rows form one entry showing the most common genes and DNA. These V and J calls originate from TCRdb's pipeline instead of the authors' own analysis. The sample includes 96,000 or so distinct CDR3 sequences, with around 52% observed a single time. The top ten clonotypes cover 25% to 30% of the sample.

CDR1 is given as LGHNA and CDR2 as YNFKEQ, both from the germline V gene. The CDR3 totals 14 residues, both ends included. Summary of the overall study and its limitations: Sample size was not statistically predetermined, and investigators were not blinded to group allocation. Ophthalmopathy was separated from stable hyperthyroidism by a 13 V-J signature model, with approximately 90% sensitivity and about 84% specificity obtained in cross-validation and 80%/75% obtained in testing. In validation, the model predicted progression to ophthalmopathy with about 71% sensitivity and 72.22% specificity, a median of about six months before onset. Most expanded thyroid clonotypes (frequency above 0.001) were also detected in blood, a finding suggesting that blood repertoires may reflect thyroid immune responses.

Graves' hyperthyroidism was defined as stable when no progression to ophthalmopathy occurred over 18 months of follow-up. Hyperthyroidism patients were aged 18 to 65 years and newly diagnosed, with disease duration of less than 2 months. Patients with uncontrolled infections, other autoimmune diseases, pregnancy or lactation were excluded. Diagnoses were based on clinical symptoms, serum thyroxine and TRAb, thyroid ultrasound and orbital computed tomography. PBMCs were isolated from 7.5 to 10 ml of fresh peripheral blood by Ficoll-Paque density gradient centrifugation. Total RNA was extracted with Trizol reagent, and quality was checked on an Agilent 2100 Bioanalyzer. Only a few counts were recorded for this clonotype. This receptor's antigen is unknown. No conserved phenylalanine or tryptophan ends this CDR3, so it is likely a read error. It is unclear where the CDR3 begins or ends on the DNA, so no DNA is shown, and the CDR3 is as TCRdb lists it.

Sequenced sample: blood. The rearrangement joined TRBV4-2 to TRBJ1-6. The TCR was taken from a woman in her forties with Graves' hyperthyroidism. The CDR3 corresponds to CASSQTSVRSPLYL.